The rows below give T cell receptor beta chains drawn from one sample of a study of blood T cell repertoires in COVID-19. Produced via immunoSEQ multiplex PCR; TCRdb's table is partial and in-frame only. The repertoire holds 250,000 to 300,000 clones, with roughly 91% as singletons. Sequencing was performed on PBMCs or T cells enriched from blood (not recorded which). Source of these receptors: a woman aged 55-69 years who had recovered from COVID-19. CDR3s include the opening cysteine and the closing phenylalanine or tryptophan. Each record gives: clone size, D gene, J gene, V gene, CDR3 protein, CDR3 DNA. A D gene is named only where the DNA matches it firmly. Where a row states a size, it is once, few, many or the class of an expanded clone; other rows omit it.

size: few
D: TRBD1
J: TRBJ1-2
V: TRBV28
CDR3: CASSGGQVPWGYTF
DNA: TGTGCCAGCAGTGGGGGACAGGTTCCTTGGGGCTACACCTTC

size: NA
D: TRBD1
J: TRBJ1-6
V: TRBV9
CDR3: CASSFRGQVNSPLHF
DNA: TGTGCCAGCAGCTTTAGGGGACAGGTGAATTCACCCCTCCACTTT

size: NA
D: TRBD1
J: TRBJ1-3
V: TRBV7-2
CDR3: CASSLDRDRAGNTIYF
DNA: TGTGCCAGCAGCTTAGACCGGGACAGGGCTGGAAACACCATATATTTT

size: NA
D: TRBD2
J: TRBJ2-1
V: TRBV25-1
CDR3: CASSRGSWRGVIDEQFF
DNA: TGTGCCAGCAGTAGAGGTAGTTGGCGGGGGGTCATCGATGAGCAGTTCTTC

size: NA
D: TRBD1
J: TRBJ2-7
V: TRBV28
CDR3: CASSLTGQVSLEQYF
DNA: TGTGCCAGCAGTTTAACGGGACAGGTCTCTCTCGAGCAGTACTTC

size: NA
D: NA
J: TRBJ1-6
V: TRBV28
CDR3: CATLQEFMVSPLHF
DNA: TGTGCCACCCTCCAGGAATTTATGGTTTCACCCCTCCACTTT

size: NA
D: TRBD1
J: TRBJ2-1
V: TRBV5-4
CDR3: CASSPDRAQFNEQFF
DNA: TGTGCCAGCAGCCCCGACAGGGCCCAATTCAATGAGCAGTTCTTC

size: NA
D: NA
J: TRBJ1-1
V: TRBV12-3/TRBV12-4
CDR3: CASSLVFGTEAFF
DNA: TGTGCCAGCAGTCTCGTATTTGGGACAGAAGCTTTCTTT

size: NA
D: TRBD2
J: TRBJ2-1
V: TRBV2
CDR3: CASDGEGGTRVNNEQFF
DNA: TGTGCCAGCGACGGGGAAGGTGGGACTAGGGTTAACAATGAGCAGTTCTTC

size: once
D: NA
J: TRBJ1-3
V: TRBV10-3
CDR3: CAISEATGSGNTIYF
DNA: TGTGCCATCAGTGAAGCTACAGGGTCTGGAAACACCATATATTTT

size: NA
D: NA
J: TRBJ2-3
V: TRBV28
CDR3: CASSAGGDTQYF
DNA: TGTGCCAGCAGTGCGGGTGGAGATACGCAGTATTTT

size: NA
D: NA
J: TRBJ1-1
V: TRBV3-1/TRBV3-2
CDR3: CASSKGTTNTEAFF
DNA: TGTGCCAGCAGTAAGGGGACAACGAACACTGAAGCTTTCTTT

size: once
D: NA
J: TRBJ2-6
V: TRBV7-3
CDR3: CASGPAGGGANVLTF
DNA: TGTGCCAGCGGGCCGGCCGGCGGGGGGGCCAACGTCCTGACTTTC

size: NA
D: TRBD1
J: TRBJ2-5
V: TRBV6-5
CDR3: CASRRTGSLGETQYF
DNA: TGTGCCAGCAGAAGGACAGGGTCCCTTGGAGAGACCCAGTACTTC

size: NA
D: NA
J: TRBJ2-5
V: TRBV11-1
CDR3: CASSSGDPYQETQYF
DNA: TGTGCCAGCAGCTCAGGGGACCCGTACCAAGAGACCCAGTACTTC

size: NA
D: NA
J: TRBJ2-1
V: TRBV2
CDR3: CASSDWGVGEQFF
DNA: TGTGCCAGCAGTGATTGGGGGGTCGGTGAGCAGTTCTTC

size: NA
D: TRBD2
J: TRBJ2-2
V: TRBV30
CDR3: CAWSVRGRVAGELFF
DNA: TGTGCCTGGAGTGTACGAGGGAGGGTCGCCGGGGAGCTGTTTTTT

size: NA
D: TRBD2
J: TRBJ2-3
V: TRBV28
CDR3: CASSSGLAGGLNTQYF
DNA: TGTGCCAGCAGTTCGGGACTAGCGGGGGGCCTAAATACGCAGTATTTT

size: NA
D: NA
J: TRBJ2-1
V: TRBV11-2
CDR3: CASSLLTSIYNEQFF
DNA: TGTGCCAGCAGCTTACTGACTAGTATATACAATGAGCAGTTCTTC

size: NA
D: NA
J: TRBJ1-3
V: TRBV23-1
CDR3: CASSQSGPSGNTIYF
DNA: TGCGCCAGCAGTCAATCTGGCCCCTCGGGAAACACCATATATTTT

size: NA
D: NA
J: TRBJ1-4
V: TRBV21-1
CDR3: CASNFQGTVGFIREKLFF
DNA: TGTGCCAGCAACTTCCAAGGGACAGTTGGGTTCATAAGGGAAAAACTGTTTTTT

size: NA
D: TRBD1
J: TRBJ1-2
V: TRBV5-5
CDR3: CASSATDREAYGYTF
DNA: TGTGCCAGCAGCGCCACCGACAGGGAGGCTTATGGCTACACCTTC

size: NA
D: NA
J: TRBJ2-3
V: TRBV2
CDR3: CASSESTDTQYF
DNA: TGTGCCAGCAGCGAGAGCACAGATACGCAGTATTTT

size: NA
D: TRBD2
J: TRBJ2-1
V: TRBV9
CDR3: CASSVSGRQLDEQFF
DNA: TGTGCCAGCAGCGTTAGCGGGAGACAATTGGATGAGCAGTTCTTC

size: NA
D: TRBD2
J: TRBJ2-1
V: TRBV27
CDR3: CASSVPGGTYNEQFF
DNA: TGTGCCAGCAGTGTACCGGGGGGGACCTACAATGAGCAGTTCTTC

size: once
D: NA
J: TRBJ2-3
V: TRBV28
CDR3: CASSLGGSTDTQYF
DNA: TGTGCCAGCAGTTTAGGAGGGAGCACAGATACGCAGTATTTT

size: NA
D: TRBD1
J: TRBJ1-2
V: TRBV5-1
CDR3: CASSAGTGYSGYTF
DNA: TGCGCCAGCAGCGCCGGGACAGGGTACTCTGGCTACACCTTC

size: NA
D: TRBD2
J: TRBJ2-5
V: TRBV6-5
CDR3: CASSYAPGGTQYF
DNA: TGTGCCAGCAGTTACGCACCGGGGGGGACCCAGTACTTC

size: NA
D: TRBD1
J: TRBJ1-2
V: TRBV28
CDR3: CASSAPGQGDGYTF
DNA: TGTGCCAGCAGTGCCCCGGGACAGGGGGATGGCTACACCTTC

size: NA
D: NA
J: TRBJ1-2
V: TRBV9
CDR3: CASSVTGSPYGYTF
DNA: TGTGCCAGCAGCGTAACGGGGAGCCCGTATGGCTACACCTTC

size: NA
D: NA
J: TRBJ2-3
V: TRBV27
CDR3: CASWGRTDTQYF
DNA: TGTGCCAGCTGGGGGCGCACAGATACGCAGTATTTT

size: few
D: TRBD1
J: TRBJ1-2
V: TRBV14
CDR3: CASSRTGQARGNGYTF
DNA: TGTGCCAGCAGCCGAACGGGACAGGCCCGTGGGAATGGCTACACCTTC

size: NA
D: TRBD2
J: TRBJ2-1
V: TRBV5-1
CDR3: CASSGLASSYNEQFF
DNA: TGCGCCAGCAGCGGACTAGCGAGCTCCTACAATGAGCAGTTCTTC

size: NA
D: TRBD1
J: TRBJ1-4
V: TRBV7-3
CDR3: CASSSGQGEKLFF
DNA: TGTGCCAGCAGCTCGGGACAGGGAGAAAAACTGTTTTTT

size: few
D: TRBD2
J: TRBJ2-5
V: TRBV5-1
CDR3: CASSLAASGVGETQYF
DNA: TGCGCCAGCAGCTTGGCCGCTAGCGGGGTTGGGGAGACCCAGTACTTC

size: NA
D: TRBD2
J: TRBJ2-1
V: TRBV30
CDR3: CAWSGGGSSYNEQFF
DNA: TGTGCCTGGAGTGGGGGCGGGAGCTCCTACAATGAGCAGTTCTTC

size: NA
D: NA
J: TRBJ1-4
V: TRBV19
CDR3: CASSKEAALREKLFF
DNA: TGTGCCAGTAGTAAGGAGGCGGCCCTCAGGGAAAAACTGTTTTTT